The 13 T cell receptor beta chains listed next were all sequenced from one sample in a study of Tregs in tolerant kidney transplant recipients. TCRdb keeps only in-frame clones here, not all; method: immunoSEQ multiplex PCR. The sample yields roughly 250,000 clones, about 80% seen once. The sample consisted of CD4+ T cells from blood. The receptors were gathered from a human donor in good health.

The V gene is TRBV19, the J gene TRBJ1-5; D remains ambiguous. This CDR3 contains 16 residues. V was clipped by 8 bases and J by 1 base, with 18 bases between them. CDR1 is LNHDA, CDR2 SQIVND, per germline (reference sequence). CDR3 residues: CASRNQPALSNQPQHF. The CDR3 DNA follows: TGTGCCAGTCGGAACCAACCGGCACTAAGCAATCAGCCCCAGCATTTT.

As to this clone: The identical CDR3 is also encoded by other nucleotide sequences in the sample. V is TRBV9 and J is TRBJ1-5; TRBD1 might be the D (6 bases). The CDR3 totals 15 residues. Germline CDR1 reads SGDLS; CDR2 reads YYNGEE. Trimming left V 3 bases short and J 6 bases short, with 16 bases between. In DNA, the CDR3 is TGTGCCAGCAGCGCCCAAACAGGGAAAGGTCAGCCCCAGCATTTT. Translating it yields CASSAQTGKGQPQHF.

This rearrangement joins TRBV2 to TRBJ1-5; 12 nucleotides line up with TRBD1. This CDR3 is built from 18 residues. V trimming: 3 bases; J trimming: 6 bases; junction bases outside the gene matches: 12. The germline V gene encodes CDR1 SNHLY and CDR2 FYNNEI. This CDR3 reads CASSEPGQGARGGQPQHF. CDR3 sequence (DNA): TGTGCCAGCAGTGAGCCGGGACAGGGGGCGCGGGGAGGTCAGCCCCAGCATTTT.

This clone was counted a single time. This sequence joins TRBV9 and TRBJ1-1; 9 nucleotides agree with TRBD1. Germline V lookup: CDR1 SGDLS, CDR2 YYNGEE. The V and J ends lost 0 bases and 1 base, in that order; junction bases with no gene match: 4. This CDR3 contains 16 residues. The CDR3 DNA follows: TGTGCCAGCAGCGTAGCTCTGGGACAGGGGAACACTGAAGCTTTCTTT. Translating gives CASSVALGQGNTEAFF.

This clone has only a few counts. The chain uses TRBV5-1 and TRBJ1-3; D possibly corresponds to TRBD1 (5 bases). Trimming removed 3 bases from V and 2 bases from J, with 18 bases in between. CDR1 and CDR2 (germline): SGHRS, YFSETQ. The CDR3 covers 17 residues. The CDR3 DNA is TGCGCCAGCAGCTGGAGGTCTGGGGGAGTCGCTGGAAACACCATATATTTT. Its protein is CASSWRSGGVAGNTIYF. Full variable domain (remainder filled in from reference TRBV5-1 and TRBJ1-3): KAGVTQTPRYLIKTRGQQVTLSCSPISGHRSVSWYQQTPGQGLQFLFEYFSETQRNKGNFPGRFSGRQFSNSRSEMNVSTLELGDSALYLCASSWRSGGVAGNTIYFGEGSWLTVV.

This chain links TRBV5-1 with TRBJ2-3; weak D call: TRBD1 (6 bases). This CDR3 region has 13 residues. In germline, CDR1 is SGHRS, CDR2 YFSETQ. Trimming stripped 4 bases from V and 6 bases from J, with 12 bases between. In DNA form, the CDR3 reads TGCGCCAGCAGCACTCAGGGGTTGGATACGCAGTATTTT. Its protein is CASSTQGLDTQYF.

The chain uses TRBV19 and TRBJ1-2; TRBD1 agrees at 8 bases. CDR1 and CDR2 from the germline V gene are LNHDA and SQIVND (reference sequence). The V segment lost 0 bases and the J segment 2 bases; nucleotides outside the gene matches: 14. This CDR3 has 19 residues. The CDR3 DNA is TGTGCCAGTAGTATAGATACCCGGGACAGGCGGCAAACCAACTATGGCTACACCTTC. Its protein is CASSIDTRDRRQTNYGYTF.

CDR3 residues: CASSPTWGSSGANVLTF. The CDR3 bases are TGTGCCAGCAGCCCCACGTGGGGCTCCTCTGGGGCCAACGTCCTGACTTTC. J is TRBJ2-6 and V is TRBV5-4, with D tentatively TRBD1 (5 bases). The length of the CDR3 is 17 residues. Germline V gene sequence: CDR1 SGHNT, CDR2 YYREEE (reference sequence). V was trimmed by 4 bases and J by 0 bases, leaving 14 bases between them.

The DNA for the CDR3 is TGTGCCAGCAGCCTGACGGGACTAGCGGGACGCGTTGTCTACAATGAGCAGTTCTTC. The encoded protein is CASSLTGLAGRVVYNEQFF. The chain recombines TRBV7-8 with TRBJ2-1, with 13 bases aligning to TRBD2. The CDR3 length is 19 residues. Germline V gene data show CDR1 as SGHVS and CDR2 as FQNEAQ. The ends lost 5 bases at V and 3 bases at J; junction bases unmatched: 13.

The chain employs TRBV7-9 and TRBJ1-5, with TRBD1 as a possible D gene (6 bases). The length of the CDR3 is 15 residues. V was shortened by 5 bases and J by 4 bases, with 15 bases between the two germline ends. Germline assignment: CDR1 SEHNR and CDR2 FQNEAQ (reference sequence). CDR3 nucleotide sequence: TGTGCCAGCAGCCTAGGGTCCAGGGGAAATCAGCCCCAGCATTTT. Translation gives CASSLGSRGNQPQHF.

A few counts support this clone. The chain uses TRBV5-1 and TRBJ2-7; 9 bases map to TRBD1. The CDR3 runs 13 residues. The germline gives CDR1 SGHRS, CDR2 YFSETQ. Losses at the gene ends were 5 bases for V and 7 bases for J; bases not matched to a gene: 7. The CDR3 DNA follows: TGCGCCAGCAGGACAGGGGGAGGGGAAGAGCAGTACTTC. It codes for CASRTGGGEEQYF.

The chain uses TRBV11-3 and TRBJ1-2; unclear D gene. The germline V and J ends were trimmed by 2 bases and 2 bases, with 12 bases remaining between them. Germline V gene data show CDR1 as SGHNT and CDR2 as YENEEA. This CDR3 is 15 amino acids long. CDR3 residues: CASSLHPSSNYGYTF. The CDR3 DNA is TGTGCCAGCAGCTTACACCCGTCCAGCAACTATGGCTACACCTTC.

V and J are TRBV6-5 and TRBJ2-7; a weak D match, TRBD1 (6 bases). This CDR3 contains 13 residues. The germline V gene has CDR1 MNHEY and CDR2 SVGAGI. The V and J ends lost 2 bases and 9 bases respectively, with 14 bases between them. For the CDR3, the DNA is TGTGCCAGCAGTTACGGGGGACATGGGCGGCAGTACTTC. As protein: CASSYGGHGRQYF.